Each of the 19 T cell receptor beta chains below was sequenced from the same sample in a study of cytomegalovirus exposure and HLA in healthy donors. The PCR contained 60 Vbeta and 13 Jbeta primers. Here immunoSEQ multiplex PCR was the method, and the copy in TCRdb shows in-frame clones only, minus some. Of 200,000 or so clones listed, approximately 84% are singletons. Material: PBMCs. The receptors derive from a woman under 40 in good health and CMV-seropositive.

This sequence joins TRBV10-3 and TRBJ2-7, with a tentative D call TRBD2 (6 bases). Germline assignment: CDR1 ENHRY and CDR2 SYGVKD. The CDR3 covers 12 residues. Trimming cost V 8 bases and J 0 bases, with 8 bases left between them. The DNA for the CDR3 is TGTGCCATCGGGAGGTCCTCCTACGAGCAGTACTTC. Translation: CAIGRSSYEQYF.

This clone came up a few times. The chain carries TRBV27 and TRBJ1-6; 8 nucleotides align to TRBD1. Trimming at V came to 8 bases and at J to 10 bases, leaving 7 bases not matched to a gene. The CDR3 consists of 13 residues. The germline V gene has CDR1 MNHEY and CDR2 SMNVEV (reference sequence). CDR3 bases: TGTGCCAGCGGGAGGACAGGGCTATCACCCCTCCACTTT. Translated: CASGRTGLSPLHF.

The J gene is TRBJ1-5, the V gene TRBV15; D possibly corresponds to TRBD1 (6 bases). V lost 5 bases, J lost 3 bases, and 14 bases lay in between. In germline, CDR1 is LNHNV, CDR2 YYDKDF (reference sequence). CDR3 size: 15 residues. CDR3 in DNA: TGTGCCACCAGCTGGTCAGGGGAAGACAATCAGCCCCAGCATTTT. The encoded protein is CATSWSGEDNQPQHF.

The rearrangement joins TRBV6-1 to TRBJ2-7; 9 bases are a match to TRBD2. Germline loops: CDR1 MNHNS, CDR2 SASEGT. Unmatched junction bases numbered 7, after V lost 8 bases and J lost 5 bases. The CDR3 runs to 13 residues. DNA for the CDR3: TGTGCCAGCGTTAGCGGGAGTCTTAACGAGCAGTACTTC. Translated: CASVSGSLNEQYF.

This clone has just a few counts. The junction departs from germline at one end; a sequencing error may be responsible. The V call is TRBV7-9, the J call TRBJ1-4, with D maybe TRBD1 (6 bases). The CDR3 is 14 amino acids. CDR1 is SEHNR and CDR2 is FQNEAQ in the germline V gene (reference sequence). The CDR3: CSSSLVSGQEKLFF. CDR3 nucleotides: TGTTCCAGCAGCTTAGTCTCGGGACAAGAAAAACTGTTTTTT.

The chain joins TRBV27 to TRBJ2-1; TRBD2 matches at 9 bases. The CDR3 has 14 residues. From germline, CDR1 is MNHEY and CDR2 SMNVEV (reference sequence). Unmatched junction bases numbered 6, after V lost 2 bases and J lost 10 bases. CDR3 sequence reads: CASSLTSGGPEQFF. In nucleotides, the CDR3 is TGTGCCAGCAGTTTAACGAGCGGGGGGCCCGAGCAGTTCTTC.

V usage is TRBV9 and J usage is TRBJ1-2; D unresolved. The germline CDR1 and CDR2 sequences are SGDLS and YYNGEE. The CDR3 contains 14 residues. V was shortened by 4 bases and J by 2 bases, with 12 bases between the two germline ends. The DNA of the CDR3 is TGTGCCAGCAGCTATCGGACTGAGAACTATGGCTACACCTTC. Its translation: CASSYRTENYGYTF.

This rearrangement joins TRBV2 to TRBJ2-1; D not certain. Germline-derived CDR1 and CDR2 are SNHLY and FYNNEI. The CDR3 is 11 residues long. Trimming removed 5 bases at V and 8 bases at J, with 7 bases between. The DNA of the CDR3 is TGTGCCAGCAGTACCCCGGATGAGCAGTTCTTC. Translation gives CASSTPDEQFF.

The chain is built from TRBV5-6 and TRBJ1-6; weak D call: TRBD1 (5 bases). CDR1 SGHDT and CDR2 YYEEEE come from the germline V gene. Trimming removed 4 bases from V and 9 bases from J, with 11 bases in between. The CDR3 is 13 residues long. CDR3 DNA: TGTGCCAGCAGCCCCCAGGGCCTTTCACCCCTCCACTTT. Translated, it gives CASSPQGLSPLHF.

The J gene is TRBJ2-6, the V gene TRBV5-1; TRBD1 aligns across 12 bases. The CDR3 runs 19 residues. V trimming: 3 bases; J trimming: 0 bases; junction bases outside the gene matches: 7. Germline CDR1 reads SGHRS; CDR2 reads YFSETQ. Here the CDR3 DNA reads TGCGCCAGCAGCTCGACCGGGACAGGGGGCCGCTCTGGGGCCAACGTCCTGACTTTC. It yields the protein CASSSTGTGGRSGANVLTF.

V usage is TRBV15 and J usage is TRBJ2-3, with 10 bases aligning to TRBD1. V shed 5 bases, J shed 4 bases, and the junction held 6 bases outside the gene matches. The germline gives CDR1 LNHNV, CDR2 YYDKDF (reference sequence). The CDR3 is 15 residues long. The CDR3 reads CATSGRDRGSDTQYF. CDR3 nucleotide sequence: TGTGCCACCAGCGGGCGGGACAGGGGTTCAGATACGCAGTATTTT.

This CDR3 is CATSRGTSGREGDTQYF. Written as DNA, the CDR3 is TGTGCCACCAGCAGAGGGACTAGCGGGAGAGAGGGGGATACGCAGTATTTT. The V call is TRBV15, the J call TRBJ2-3; TRBD2 aligns across 13 bases. CDR3 length: 17 residues. Trimming took 1 base from V and 6 from J; bases not matched to a gene: 7. Per the germline V gene, CDR1 is LNHNV and CDR2 is YYDKDF (reference sequence).

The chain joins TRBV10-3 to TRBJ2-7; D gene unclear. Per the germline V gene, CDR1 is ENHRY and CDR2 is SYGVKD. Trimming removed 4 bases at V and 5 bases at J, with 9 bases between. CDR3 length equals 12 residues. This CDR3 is CAISVPGDEQYF. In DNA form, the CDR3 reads TGTGCCATCAGTGTTCCGGGTGACGAGCAGTACTTC.

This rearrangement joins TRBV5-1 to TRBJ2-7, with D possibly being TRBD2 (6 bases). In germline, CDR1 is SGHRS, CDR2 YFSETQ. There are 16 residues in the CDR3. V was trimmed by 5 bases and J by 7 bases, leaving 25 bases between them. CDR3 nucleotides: TGCGCCAGCAGGGGAGCGGGTACAGCTACTGCCGGGGAGCAGTACTTC. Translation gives CASRGAGTATAGEQYF. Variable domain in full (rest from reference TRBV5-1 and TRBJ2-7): KAGVTQTPRYLIKTRGQQVTLSCSPISGHRSVSWYQQTPGQGLQFLFEYFSETQRNKGNFPGRFSGRQFSNSRSEMNVSTLELGDSALYLCASRGAGTATAGEQYFGPGTRLTVT.

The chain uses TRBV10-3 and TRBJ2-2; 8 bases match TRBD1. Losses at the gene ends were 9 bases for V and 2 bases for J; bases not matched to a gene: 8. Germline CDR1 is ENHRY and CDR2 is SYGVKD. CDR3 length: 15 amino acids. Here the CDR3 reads CAMRTGGGNTGELFF. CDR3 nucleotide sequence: TGTGCCATGAGAACAGGGGGAGGAAACACCGGGGAGCTGTTTTTT.

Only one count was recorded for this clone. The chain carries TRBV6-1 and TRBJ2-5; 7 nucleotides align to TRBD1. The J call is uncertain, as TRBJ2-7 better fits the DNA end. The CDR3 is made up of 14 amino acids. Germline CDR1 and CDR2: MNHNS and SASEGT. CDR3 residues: CASRQRDRTYEQYF. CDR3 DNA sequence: TGTGCCAGCAGGCAACGGGACAGAACCTACGAGCAGTACTTC.

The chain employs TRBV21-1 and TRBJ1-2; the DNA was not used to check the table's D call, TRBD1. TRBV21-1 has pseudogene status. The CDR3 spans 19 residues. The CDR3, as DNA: TGTGCCAGCAGCAAAAGGTATCGGCCCGAAACAGGGGTTAACTATGGCTACACCTTC. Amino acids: CASSKRYRPETGVNYGYTF.

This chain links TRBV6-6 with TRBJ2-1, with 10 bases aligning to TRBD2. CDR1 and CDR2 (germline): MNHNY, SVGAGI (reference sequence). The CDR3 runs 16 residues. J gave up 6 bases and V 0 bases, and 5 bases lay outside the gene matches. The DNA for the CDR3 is TGTGCCAGCAGTTACTCGAGCGGGGGGGCTGGCAATGAGCAGTTCTTC. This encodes CASSYSSGGAGNEQFF.

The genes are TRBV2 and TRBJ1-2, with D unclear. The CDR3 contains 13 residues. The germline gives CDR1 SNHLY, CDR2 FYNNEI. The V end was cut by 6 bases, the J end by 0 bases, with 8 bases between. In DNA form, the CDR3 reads TGTGCCAGCAGCCAGGATGCTAACTATGGCTACACCTTC. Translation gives CASSQDANYGYTF.